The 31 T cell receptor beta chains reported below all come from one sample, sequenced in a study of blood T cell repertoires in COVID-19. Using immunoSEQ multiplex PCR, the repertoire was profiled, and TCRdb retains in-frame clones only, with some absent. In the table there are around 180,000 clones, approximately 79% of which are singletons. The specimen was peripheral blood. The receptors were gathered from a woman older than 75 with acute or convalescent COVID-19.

In DNA, the CDR3 is TGTGCCAGCAGCTTAGCCGGGGGGGGCGGCATTCAGTACTTC. As protein: CASSLAGGGGIQYF. The rearrangement joins TRBV7-2 to TRBJ2-4; TRBD2 aligns across 8 bases. With 0 bases clipped from V and 9 bases from J, the junction kept 4 bases outside the gene matches. The CDR3 extends over 14 amino acids. From germline, CDR1 is SGHTA and CDR2 FQGNSA. The entire variable domain, with the rest obtained from reference TRBV7-2 and TRBJ2-4, is as follows: GAGVSQSPSNKVTEKGKDVELRCDPISGHTALYWYRQSLGQGLEFLIYFQGNSAPDKSGLPSDRFSAERTGGSVSTLTIQRTQQEDSAVYLCASSLAGGGGIQYFGAGTRLSVL.

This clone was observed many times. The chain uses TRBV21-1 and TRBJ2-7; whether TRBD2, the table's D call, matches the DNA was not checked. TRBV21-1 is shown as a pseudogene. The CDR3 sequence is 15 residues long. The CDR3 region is CASIRPGLAEYEQYF. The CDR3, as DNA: TGTGCCAGCATCCGTCCGGGACTAGCGGAATACGAGCAGTACTTC.

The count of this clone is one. The DNA of the CDR3 is TGTGCCAGCAGCTTAGCGCTGGCAGGGTTGGAAAAACTGTTTTTT. Translating it yields CASSLALAGLEKLFF. The chain employs TRBV7-9 and TRBJ1-4, with D perhaps TRBD1 (5 bases). Trimming took off 0 bases at V and 8 bases at J, with 13 bases between the two ends. Germline lookup yields CDR1 SEHNR and CDR2 FQNEAQ (reference sequence). This CDR3 is built from 15 residues. The full variable domain, its missing parts supplied by reference TRBV7-9 and TRBJ1-4, is DTGVSQNPRHKITKRGQNVTFRCDPISEHNRLYWYRQTLGQGPEFLTYFQNEAQLEKSRLLSDRFSAERPKGSFSTLEIQRTEQGDSAMYLCASSLALAGLEKLFFGSGTQLSVL.

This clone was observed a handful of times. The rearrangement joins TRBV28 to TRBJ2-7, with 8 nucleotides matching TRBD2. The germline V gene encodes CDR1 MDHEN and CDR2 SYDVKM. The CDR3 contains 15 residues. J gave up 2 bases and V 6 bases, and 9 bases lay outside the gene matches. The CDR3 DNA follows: TGTGCCAGCAGCCGCCCGGGAGGGAACACCTACGAGCAGTACTTC. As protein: CASSRPGGNTYEQYF.

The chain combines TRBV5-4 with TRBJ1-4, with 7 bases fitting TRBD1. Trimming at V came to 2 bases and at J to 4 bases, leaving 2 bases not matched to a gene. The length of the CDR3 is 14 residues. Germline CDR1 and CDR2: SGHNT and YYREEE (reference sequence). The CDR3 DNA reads TGTGCCAGCAGCTTACAGGGGAATAATGAAAAACTGTTTTTT. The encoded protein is CASSLQGNNEKLFF.

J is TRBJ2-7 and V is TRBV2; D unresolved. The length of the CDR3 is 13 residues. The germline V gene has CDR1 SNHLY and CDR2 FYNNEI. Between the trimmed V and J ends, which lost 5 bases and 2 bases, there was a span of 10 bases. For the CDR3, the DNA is TGTGCCAGCAGTTTAAGACAAGCCTACGAGCAGTACTTC. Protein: CASSLRQAYEQYF.

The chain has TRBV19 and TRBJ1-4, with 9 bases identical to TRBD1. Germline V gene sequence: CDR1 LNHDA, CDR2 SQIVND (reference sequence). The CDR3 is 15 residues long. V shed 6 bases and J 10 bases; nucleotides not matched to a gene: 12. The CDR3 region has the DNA TGTGCCAGTAGGACTGAAGGGACAGGGCGTCGAAAACTGTTTTTT. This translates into CASRTEGTGRRKLFF.

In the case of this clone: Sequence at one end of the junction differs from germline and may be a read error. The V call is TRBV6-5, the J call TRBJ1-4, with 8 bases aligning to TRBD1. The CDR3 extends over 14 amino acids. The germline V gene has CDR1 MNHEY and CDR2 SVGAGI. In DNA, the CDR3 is TGTGCCAGCAGTGACTCGGGACAGGTAACAAAACTGTTTTTT. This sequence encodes CASSDSGQVTKLFF.

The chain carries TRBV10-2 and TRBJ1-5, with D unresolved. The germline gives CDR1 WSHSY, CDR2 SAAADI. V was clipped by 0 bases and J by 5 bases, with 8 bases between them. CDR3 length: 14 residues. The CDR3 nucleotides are TGCGCCAGCAGTGAGTCGGCAGGCGATCAGCCCCAGCATTTT. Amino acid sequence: CASSESAGDQPQHF.

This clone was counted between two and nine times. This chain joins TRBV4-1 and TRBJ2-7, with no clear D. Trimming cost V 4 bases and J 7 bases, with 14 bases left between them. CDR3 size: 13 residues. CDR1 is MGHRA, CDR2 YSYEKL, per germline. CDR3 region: CASSPLQGEEQYF. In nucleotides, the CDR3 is TGCGCCAGCAGCCCTCTACAAGGAGAAGAGCAGTACTTC.

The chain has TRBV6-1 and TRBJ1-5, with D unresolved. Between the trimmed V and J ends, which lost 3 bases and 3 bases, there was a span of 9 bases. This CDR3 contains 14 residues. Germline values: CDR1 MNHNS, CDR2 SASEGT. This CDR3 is CASSDQVYNQPQHF. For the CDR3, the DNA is TGTGCCAGCAGTGACCAGGTTTACAATCAGCCCCAGCATTTT.

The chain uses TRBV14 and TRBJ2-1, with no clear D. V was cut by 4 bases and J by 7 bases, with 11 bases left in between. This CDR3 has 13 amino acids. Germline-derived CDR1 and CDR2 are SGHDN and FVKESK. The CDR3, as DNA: TGTGCCAGCAGCCCTCAGACTGGAAATGAGCAGTTCTTC. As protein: CASSPQTGNEQFF.

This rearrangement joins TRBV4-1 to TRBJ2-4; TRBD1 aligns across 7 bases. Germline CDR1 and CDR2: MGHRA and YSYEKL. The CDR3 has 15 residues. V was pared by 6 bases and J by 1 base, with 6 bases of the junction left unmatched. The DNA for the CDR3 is TGCGCCAGCAGACTACAGGGGAGTGCCAAAAACATTCAGTACTTC. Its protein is CASRLQGSAKNIQYF.

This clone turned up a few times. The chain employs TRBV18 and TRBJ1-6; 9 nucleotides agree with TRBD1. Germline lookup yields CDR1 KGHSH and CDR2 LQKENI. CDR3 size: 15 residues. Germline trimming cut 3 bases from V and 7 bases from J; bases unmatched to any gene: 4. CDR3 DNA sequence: TGTGCCAGCTCACCCCGGGACAGGGAGAATTCACCCCTCCACTTT. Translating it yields CASSPRDRENSPLHF.

CDR3 nucleotides: TGTGCCAGCAGTTACTCCAGGCTTTACAATGAGCAGTTCTTC. Translated, it gives CASSYSRLYNEQFF. The chain links TRBV6-6 to TRBJ2-1, with D uncertain. The germline V gene has CDR1 MNHNY and CDR2 SVGAGI (reference sequence). This CDR3 has 14 residues. Trimming stripped 0 bases from V and 4 bases from J, with 7 bases between.

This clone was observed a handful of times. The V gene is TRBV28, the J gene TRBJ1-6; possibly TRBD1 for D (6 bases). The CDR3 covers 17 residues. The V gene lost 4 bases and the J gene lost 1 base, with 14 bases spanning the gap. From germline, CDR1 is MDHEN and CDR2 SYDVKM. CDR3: CASSSEGVGSYNSPLHF. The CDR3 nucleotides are TGTGCCAGCAGTTCAGAGGGGGTTGGGTCCTATAATTCACCCCTCCACTTT.

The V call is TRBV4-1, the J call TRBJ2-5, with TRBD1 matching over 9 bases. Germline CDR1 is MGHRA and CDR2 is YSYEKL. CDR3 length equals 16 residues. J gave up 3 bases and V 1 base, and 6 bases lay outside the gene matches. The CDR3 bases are TGCGCCAGCAGCCAAGTTCACGGGACAGGGAAAGAGACCCAGTACTTC. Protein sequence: CASSQVHGTGKETQYF.

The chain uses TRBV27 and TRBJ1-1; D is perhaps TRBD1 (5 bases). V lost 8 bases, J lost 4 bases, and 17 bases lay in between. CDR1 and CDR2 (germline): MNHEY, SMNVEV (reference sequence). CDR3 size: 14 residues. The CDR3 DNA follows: TGTGCCAGCGGCTTGCGCAGGGTATCCACTGAAGCTTTCTTT. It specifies CASGLRRVSTEAFF.

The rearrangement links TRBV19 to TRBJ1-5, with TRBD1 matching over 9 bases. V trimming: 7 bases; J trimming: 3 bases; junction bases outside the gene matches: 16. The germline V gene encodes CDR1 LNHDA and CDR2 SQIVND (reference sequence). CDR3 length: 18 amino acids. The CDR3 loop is CASNLDSMTGGNNQPQHF. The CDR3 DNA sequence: TGTGCCAGTAACTTGGACTCTATGACAGGGGGTAACAATCAGCCCCAGCATTTT.

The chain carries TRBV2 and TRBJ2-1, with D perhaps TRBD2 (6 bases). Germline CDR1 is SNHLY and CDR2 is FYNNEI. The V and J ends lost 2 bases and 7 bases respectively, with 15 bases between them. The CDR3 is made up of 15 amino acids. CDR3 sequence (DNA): TGTGCCAGCAGTGAAACTGGGACTGAAGTGAATGAGCAGTTCTTC. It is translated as CASSETGTEVNEQFF.

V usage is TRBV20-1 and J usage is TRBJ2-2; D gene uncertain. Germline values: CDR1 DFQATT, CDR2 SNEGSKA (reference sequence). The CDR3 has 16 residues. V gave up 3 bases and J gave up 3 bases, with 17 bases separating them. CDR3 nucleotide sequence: TGCAGTGCTAGTTCGTCGGGTCACTACCACACCGGGGAGCTGTTTTTT. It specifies CSASSSGHYHTGELFF.

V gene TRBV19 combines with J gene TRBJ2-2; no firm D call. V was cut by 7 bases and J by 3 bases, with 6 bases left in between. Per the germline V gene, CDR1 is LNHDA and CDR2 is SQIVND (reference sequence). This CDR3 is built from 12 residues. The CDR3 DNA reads TGTGCCAGTACTCAGTACACCGGGGAGCTGTTTTTT. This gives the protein CASTQYTGELFF.

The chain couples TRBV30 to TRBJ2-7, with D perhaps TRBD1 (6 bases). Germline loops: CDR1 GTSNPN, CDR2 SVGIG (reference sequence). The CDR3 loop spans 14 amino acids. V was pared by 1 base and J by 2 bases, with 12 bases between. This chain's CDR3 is CAWSEGQGPYEQYF. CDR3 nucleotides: TGTGCCTGGAGTGAAGGGCAGGGGCCCTACGAGCAGTACTTC. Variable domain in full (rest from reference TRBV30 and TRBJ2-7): SQTIHQWPATLVQPVGSPLSLECTVEGTSNPNLYWYRQAAGRGLQLLFYSVGIGQISSEVPQNLSASRPQDRQFILSSKKLLLSDSGFYLCAWSEGQGPYEQYFGPGTRLTVT.

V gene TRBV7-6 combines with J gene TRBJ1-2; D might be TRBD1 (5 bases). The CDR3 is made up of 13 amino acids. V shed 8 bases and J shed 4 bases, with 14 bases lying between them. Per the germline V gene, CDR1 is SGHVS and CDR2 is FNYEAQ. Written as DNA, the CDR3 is TGTGCCAGCGGACCCCCCCAGGGCTATGGCTACACCTTC. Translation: CASGPPQGYGYTF.

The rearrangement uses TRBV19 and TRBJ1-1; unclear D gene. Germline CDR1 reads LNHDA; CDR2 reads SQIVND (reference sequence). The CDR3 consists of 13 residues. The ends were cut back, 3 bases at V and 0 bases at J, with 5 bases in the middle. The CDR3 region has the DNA TGTGCCAGTAGTATCCGGGTGAACACTGAAGCTTTCTTT. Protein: CASSIRVNTEAFF.

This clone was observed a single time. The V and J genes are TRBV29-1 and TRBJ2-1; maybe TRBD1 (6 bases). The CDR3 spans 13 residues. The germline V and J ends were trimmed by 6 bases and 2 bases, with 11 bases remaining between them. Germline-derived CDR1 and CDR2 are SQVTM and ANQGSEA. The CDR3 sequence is CSVHWTAYNEQFF. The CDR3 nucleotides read TGCAGCGTGCACTGGACAGCCTACAATGAGCAGTTCTTC.

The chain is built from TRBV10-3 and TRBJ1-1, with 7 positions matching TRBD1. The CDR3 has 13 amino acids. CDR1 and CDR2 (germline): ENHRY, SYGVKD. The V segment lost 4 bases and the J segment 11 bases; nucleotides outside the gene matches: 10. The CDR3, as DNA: TGTGCCATCAGTGGTGGACAGGACCGCGAGGCTTTCTTT. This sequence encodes CAISGGQDREAFF.

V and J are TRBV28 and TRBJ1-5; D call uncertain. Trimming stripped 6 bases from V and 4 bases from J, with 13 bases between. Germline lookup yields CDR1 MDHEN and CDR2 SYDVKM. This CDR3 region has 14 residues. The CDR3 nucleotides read TGTGCCAGCAGCTTTCCAGGAACAAATCAGCCCCAGCATTTT. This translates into CASSFPGTNQPQHF.

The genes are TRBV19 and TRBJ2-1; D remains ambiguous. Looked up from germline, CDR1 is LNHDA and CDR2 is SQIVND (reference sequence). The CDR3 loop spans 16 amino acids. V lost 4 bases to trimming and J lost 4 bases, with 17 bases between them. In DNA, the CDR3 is TGTGCCAGTAGTACCAACCGCCGGCAGGCTTACAATGAGCAGTTCTTC. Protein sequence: CASSTNRRQAYNEQFF.

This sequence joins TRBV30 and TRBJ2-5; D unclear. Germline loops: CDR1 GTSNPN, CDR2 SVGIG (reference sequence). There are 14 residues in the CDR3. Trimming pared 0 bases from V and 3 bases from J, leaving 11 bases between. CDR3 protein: CAWSVQPAEETQYF. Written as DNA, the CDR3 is TGTGCCTGGAGTGTACAGCCAGCAGAAGAGACCCAGTACTTC.

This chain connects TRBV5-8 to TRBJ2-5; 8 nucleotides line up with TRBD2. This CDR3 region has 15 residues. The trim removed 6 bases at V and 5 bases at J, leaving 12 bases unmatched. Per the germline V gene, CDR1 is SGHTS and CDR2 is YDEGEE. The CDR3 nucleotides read TGTGCCAGCATCTCCCCTAGCGGGCCCCGGGAGACCCAGTACTTC. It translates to CASISPSGPRETQYF.